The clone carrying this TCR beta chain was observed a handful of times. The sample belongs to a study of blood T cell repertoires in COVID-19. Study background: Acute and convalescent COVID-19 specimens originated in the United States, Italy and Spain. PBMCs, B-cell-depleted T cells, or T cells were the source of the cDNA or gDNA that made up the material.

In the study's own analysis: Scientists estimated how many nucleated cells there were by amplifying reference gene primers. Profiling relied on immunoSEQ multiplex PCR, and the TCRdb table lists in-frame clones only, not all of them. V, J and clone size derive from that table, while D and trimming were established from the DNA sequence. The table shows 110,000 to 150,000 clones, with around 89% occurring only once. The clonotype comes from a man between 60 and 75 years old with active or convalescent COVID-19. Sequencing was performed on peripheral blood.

This CDR3 reads CASSQPVLMNTEAFF. The CDR3 region has the DNA TGCGCCAGCAGCCAACCCGTCCTAATGAACACTGAAGCTTTCTTT. This rearrangement joins TRBV4-1 to TRBJ1-1; D remains unclear. CDR3 length: 15 amino acids. From germline, CDR1 is MGHRA and CDR2 YSYEKL. The V gene lost 2 bases and the J gene lost 0 bases, with 10 bases spanning the gap.